The present T cell receptor beta chain was sequenced within a study of PD-1 blockade in classical Hodgkin lymphoma (TCRdb year 2020). About the study as a whole: Nivolumab dosing was 3 mg/kg intravenously every 2 weeks, continuing until either disease progression or unacceptable toxicity. To define a peripheral blood immune signature of response to PD-1 blockade in classical Hodgkin lymphoma, the study combined TCR beta sequencing with CyTOF. Results and caveats for the whole study, not just this receptor: By C4D1, a significant rise was seen in CD4+ TCR diversity but not in CD8+ TCR diversity (p=0.0027 vs p=0.16), and the rise was most apparent among complete responders (p=0.02). The study was limited to a single clinical trial cohort, and causes of repertoire differences, possibly disease activity or prior therapy, remained undefined. Baseline diversity similar to that of newly diagnosed patients was observed in trial patients achieving complete response, whereas significantly lower diversity was observed in partial responders and progressors. Baseline TCR diversity was reported to be lower in newly diagnosed patients than in healthy donors, and even lower in relapsed/refractory patients. Diversity was lower in patients who began nivolumab less than 1 year after ASCT, so these patients were left out of later analyses to avoid confounding by immune reconstitution.

The time point label for this specimen denotes: cycle 1 day 1 (C1D1), immediately before nivolumab initiation. Every trial patient had relapsed following autologous stem cell transplantation, and prior brentuximab vedotin exposure was what differed among cohorts A, B and C. A total of roughly 60 patients with relapsed/refractory classical Hodgkin lymphoma made up the trial cohort, and each patient's best overall response was complete response, partial response or progressive disease. In the multi-cohort phase II CheckMate 205 trial, trial patients received single-agent nivolumab. An independent review committee assessed best overall response by applying the 2007 International Working Group response criteria. PBMCs from the trial were collected at three points: immediately before nivolumab initiation (C1D1), and during therapy at cycle 2 day 1 and cycle 4 day 1. After peripheral blood was drawn into 8 mL Vacutainer Cell Preparation Tubes, PBMCs were isolated by centrifugation and then cryopreserved.

Genomic DNA was extracted with the Qiagen DNeasy kit from unsorted PBMCs and from negatively selected CD4+ and CD8+ fractions. TCR beta CDR3 regions were subjected to amplification by immunoSEQ multiplex PCR with primers that anneal to V and J segments. A synthetic immune receptor repertoire was used to minimize amplification bias, and any remaining bias was removed computationally after sequencing. Per the original workflow: Repertoire diversity was quantified as the Shannon entropy index using custom Python scripts. The unsorted, CD4+ and CD8+ repertoires were each analyzed separately, with the exception of combined analyses, where CD4+ and CD8+ sequences were merged in silico. A clone was considered expanded if an increase in frequency of at least 2-fold after treatment relative to C1D1 was found, and a pseudocount of 0.5 was applied to clones undetected at baseline. Clones with 0 or 1 copy at C1D1 were classified as singleton clones, and clones with 2 or more copies were classified as non-singleton clones. Clones expanded in unsorted samples were labelled as CD4+, CD8+ or unknown by matching protein sequences in sorted samples from the same patient. Wilcoxon tests on paired samples were used to test changes in diversity from C1D1 to C4D1. This immuneACCESS table, as held by TCRdb, lists in-frame sequences with V and J called but not all clones. Of the missing ones, under half trace to an unresolved V gene in checked studies; the others have no known cause. The DNA gave D and trimming, while V, J and clone size come from that table. This sample gives fewer than 90,000 clones in total; roughly 91% of them show up just once. The top ten constitute about 8% of the sample.

Regarding this clone: This receptor's antigen is unknown. Per-nucleotide qualities are absent, and no much larger clonotype sits a single base away.

V is shortened by 1 base, J by 3 bases, and the region joining them spans 10 bases. The CDR3 has 14 amino acids, counting the end cysteine and phenylalanine. Here the CDR3 DNA is all that survives: 42 bases in frame from base 1. The germline V gene gives CDR1 as SGHRS and CDR2 as YFSETQ. The chain links TRBV5-1 with TRBJ1-2, with no reliable assignment of the D segment. This clonotype was sampled from a human donor with classical Hodgkin lymphoma. The sample here was peripheral blood mononuclear cells (PBMCs), taken at baseline. The CDR3 region has the sequence CASSLTQQYYGYTF. The DNA sequence reads TGCGCCAGCAGCTTGACCCAGCAGTACTATGGCTACACCTTC.